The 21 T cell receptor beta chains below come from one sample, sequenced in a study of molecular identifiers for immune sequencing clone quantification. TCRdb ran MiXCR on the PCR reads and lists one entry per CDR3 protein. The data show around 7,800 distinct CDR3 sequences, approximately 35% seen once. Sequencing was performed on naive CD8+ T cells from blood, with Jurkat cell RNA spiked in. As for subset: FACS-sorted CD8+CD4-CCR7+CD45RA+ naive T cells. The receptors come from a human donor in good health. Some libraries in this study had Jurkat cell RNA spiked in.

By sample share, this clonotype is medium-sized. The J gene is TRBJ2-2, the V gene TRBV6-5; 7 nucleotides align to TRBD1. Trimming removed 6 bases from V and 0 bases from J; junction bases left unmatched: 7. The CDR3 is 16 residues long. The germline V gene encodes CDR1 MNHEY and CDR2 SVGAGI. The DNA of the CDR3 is TGTGCCAGCAGCCAACAGGGGCCCACGAACACCGGGGAGCTGTTTTTT. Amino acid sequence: CASSQQGPTNTGELFF.

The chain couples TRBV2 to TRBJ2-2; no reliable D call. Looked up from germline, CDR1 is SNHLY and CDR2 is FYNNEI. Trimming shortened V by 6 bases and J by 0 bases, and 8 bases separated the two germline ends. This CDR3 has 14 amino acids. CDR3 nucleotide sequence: TGTGCCAGCAGAGAGTGGACGAACACCGGGGAGCTGTTTTTT. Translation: CASREWTNTGELFF.

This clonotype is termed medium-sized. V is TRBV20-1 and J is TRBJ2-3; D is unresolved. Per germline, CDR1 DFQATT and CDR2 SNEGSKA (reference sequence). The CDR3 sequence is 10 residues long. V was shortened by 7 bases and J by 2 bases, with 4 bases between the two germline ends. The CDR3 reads CSGITDTQYF. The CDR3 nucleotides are TGCAGTGGTATCACAGATACGCAGTATTTT.

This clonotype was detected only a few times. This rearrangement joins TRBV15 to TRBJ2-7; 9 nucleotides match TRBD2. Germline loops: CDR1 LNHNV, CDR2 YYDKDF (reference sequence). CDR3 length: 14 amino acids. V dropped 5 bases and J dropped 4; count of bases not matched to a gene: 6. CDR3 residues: CATSHASGNYEQYF. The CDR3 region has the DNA TGTGCCACCAGCCATGCTAGCGGGAATTACGAGCAGTACTTC.

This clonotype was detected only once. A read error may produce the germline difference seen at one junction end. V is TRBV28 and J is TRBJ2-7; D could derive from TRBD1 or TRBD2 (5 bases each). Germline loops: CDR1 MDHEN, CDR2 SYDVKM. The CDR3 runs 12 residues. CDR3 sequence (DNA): TGTGCCAGCAGCCGGGACGTCTACGAGCAGGACTTC. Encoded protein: CASSRDVYEQDF.

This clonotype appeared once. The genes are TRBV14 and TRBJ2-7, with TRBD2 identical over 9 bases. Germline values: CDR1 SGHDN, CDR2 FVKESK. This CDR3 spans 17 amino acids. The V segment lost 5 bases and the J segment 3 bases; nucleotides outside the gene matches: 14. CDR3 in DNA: TGTGCCAGCAGCTACCTGCTCCCGACTAGCGGAATCTACGAGCAGTACTTC. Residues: CASSYLLPTSGIYEQYF. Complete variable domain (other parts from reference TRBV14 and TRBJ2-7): EAGVTQFPSHSVIEKGQTVTLRCDPISGHDNLYWYRRVMGKEIKFLLHFVKESKQDESGMPNNRFLAERTGGTYSTLKVQPAELEDSGVYFCASSYLLPTSGIYEQYFGPGTRLTVT.

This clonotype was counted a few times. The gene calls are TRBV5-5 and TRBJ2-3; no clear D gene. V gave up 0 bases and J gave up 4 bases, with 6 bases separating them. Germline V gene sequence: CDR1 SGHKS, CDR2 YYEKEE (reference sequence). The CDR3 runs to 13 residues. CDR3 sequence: CASSLDVSDTQYF. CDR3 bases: TGTGCCAGCAGCTTGGATGTCTCAGATACGCAGTATTTT.

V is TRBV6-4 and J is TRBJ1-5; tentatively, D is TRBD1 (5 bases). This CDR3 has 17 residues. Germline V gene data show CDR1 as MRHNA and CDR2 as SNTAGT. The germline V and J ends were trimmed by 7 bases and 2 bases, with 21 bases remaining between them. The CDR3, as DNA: TGTGCCAGCACCGCACCGACGGGGGATGGATGCAATCAGCCCCAGCATTTT. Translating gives CASTAPTGDGCNQPQHF.

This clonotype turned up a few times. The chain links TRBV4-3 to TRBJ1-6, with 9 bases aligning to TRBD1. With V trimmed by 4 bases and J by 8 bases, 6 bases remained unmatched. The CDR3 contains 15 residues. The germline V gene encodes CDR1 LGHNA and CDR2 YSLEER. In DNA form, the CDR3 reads TGCGCCAGCAGCCGGTACAGGGGGCTGGATTCACCCCTCCACTTT. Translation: CASSRYRGLDSPLHF.

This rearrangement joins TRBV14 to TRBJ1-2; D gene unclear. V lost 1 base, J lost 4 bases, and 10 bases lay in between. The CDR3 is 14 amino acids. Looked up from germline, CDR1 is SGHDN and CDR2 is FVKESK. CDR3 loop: CASSQAIGCYGYTF. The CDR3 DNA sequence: TGTGCCAGCAGCCAAGCTATAGGGTGCTATGGCTACACCTTC.

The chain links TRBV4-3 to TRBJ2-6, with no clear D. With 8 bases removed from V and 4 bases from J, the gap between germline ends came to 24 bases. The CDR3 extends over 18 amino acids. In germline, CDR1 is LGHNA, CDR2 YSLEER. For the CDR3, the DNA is TGCGCCAGCGGCCCCGACGTCAGCAGTGCCTCGGGGGCCAACGTCCTGACTTTC. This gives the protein CASGPDVSSASGANVLTF.

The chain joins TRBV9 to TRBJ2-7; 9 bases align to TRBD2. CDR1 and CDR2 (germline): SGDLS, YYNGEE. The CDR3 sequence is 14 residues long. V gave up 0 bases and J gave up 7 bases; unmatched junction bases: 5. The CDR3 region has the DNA TGTGCCAGCAGCGTAGGGATAGCGGGAGTTGAGCAGTACTTC. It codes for CASSVGIAGVEQYF.

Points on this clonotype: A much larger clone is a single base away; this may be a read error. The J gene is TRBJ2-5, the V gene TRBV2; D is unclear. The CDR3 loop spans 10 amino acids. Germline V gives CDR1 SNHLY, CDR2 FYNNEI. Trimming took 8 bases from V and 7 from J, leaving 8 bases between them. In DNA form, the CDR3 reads TGTGCCAGCTGTTCCGGGACCCAGTACTTC. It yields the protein CASCSGTQYF.

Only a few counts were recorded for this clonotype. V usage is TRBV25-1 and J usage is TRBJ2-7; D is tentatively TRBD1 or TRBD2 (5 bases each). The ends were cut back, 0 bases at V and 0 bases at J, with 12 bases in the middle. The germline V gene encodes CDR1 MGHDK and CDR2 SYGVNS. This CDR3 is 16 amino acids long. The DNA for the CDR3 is TGTGCCAGCAGTGAATATCGGGACCCGGCCTCCTACGAGCAGTACTTC. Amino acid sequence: CASSEYRDPASYEQYF.

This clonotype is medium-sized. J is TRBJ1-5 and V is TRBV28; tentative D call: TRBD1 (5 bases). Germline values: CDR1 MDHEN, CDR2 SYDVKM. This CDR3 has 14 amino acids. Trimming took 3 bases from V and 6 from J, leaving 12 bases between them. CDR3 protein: CASSFEGRGQPQHF. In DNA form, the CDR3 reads TGTGCCAGCAGTTTTGAGGGGCGAGGTCAGCCCCAGCATTTT.

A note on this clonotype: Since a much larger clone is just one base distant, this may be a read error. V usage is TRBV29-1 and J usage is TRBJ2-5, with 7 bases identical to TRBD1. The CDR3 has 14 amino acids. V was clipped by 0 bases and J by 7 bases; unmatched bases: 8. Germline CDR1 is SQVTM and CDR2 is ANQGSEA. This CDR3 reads CSVEDPRTGGTQYF. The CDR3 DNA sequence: TGCAGCGTTGAAGATCCCAGGACAGGAGGGACCCAGTACTTC.

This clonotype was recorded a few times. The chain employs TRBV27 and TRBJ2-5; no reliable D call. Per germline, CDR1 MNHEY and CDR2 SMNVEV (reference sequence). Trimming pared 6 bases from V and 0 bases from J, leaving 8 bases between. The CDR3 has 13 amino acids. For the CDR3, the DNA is TGTGCCAGCAGAAACCGGAACCAAGAGACCCAGTACTTC. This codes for CASRNRNQETQYF.

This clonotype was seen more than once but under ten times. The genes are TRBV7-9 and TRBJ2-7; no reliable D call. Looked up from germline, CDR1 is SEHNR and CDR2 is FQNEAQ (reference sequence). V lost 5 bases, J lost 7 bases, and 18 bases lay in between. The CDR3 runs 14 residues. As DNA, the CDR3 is TGTGCCAGCAGCCCGGCCTCGGGCCCTCTGGAGCAGTACTTC. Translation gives CASSPASGPLEQYF.

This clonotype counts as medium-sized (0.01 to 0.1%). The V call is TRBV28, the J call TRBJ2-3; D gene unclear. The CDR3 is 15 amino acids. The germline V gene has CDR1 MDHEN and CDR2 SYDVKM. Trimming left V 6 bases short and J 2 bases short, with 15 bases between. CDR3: CASSPTTTITDTQYF. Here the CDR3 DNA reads TGTGCCAGCAGCCCCACCACCACGATCACAGATACGCAGTATTTT.

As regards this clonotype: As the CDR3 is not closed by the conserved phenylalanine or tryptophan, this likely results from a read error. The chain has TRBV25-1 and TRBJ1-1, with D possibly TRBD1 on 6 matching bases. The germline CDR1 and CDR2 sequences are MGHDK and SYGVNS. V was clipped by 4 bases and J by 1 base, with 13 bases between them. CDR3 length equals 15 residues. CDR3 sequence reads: CASSVAETGNTEAFL. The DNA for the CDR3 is TGTGCCAGCAGTGTTGCCGAGACAGGGAACACTGAAGCTTTCCTT.

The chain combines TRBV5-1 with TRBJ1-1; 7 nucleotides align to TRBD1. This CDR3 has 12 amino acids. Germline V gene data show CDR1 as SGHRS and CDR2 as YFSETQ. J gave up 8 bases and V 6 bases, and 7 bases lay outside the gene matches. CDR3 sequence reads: CASKFDREEAFF. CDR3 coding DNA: TGCGCCAGCAAATTCGACAGGGAGGAAGCTTTCTTT.